This T cell receptor beta chain derives from a study of monozygotic twins with inflammatory bowel disease. The CDR3 loop spans 15 amino acids. Germline values: CDR1 SGHRS, CDR2 YFSETQ. TCRdb re-called the 5' RACE reads; one entry per CDR3 protein, DNA not given. The table for this sample gives about 450,000 distinct CDR3 sequences. Input material: blood. The gene calls are TRBV5-1 and TRBJ2-7. The TCR was taken from a human donor with ulcerative colitis or Crohn's disease, or a healthy co-twin of an affected twin (not recorded which). This chain's CDR3 is CASSLLSSSTYEQYF.